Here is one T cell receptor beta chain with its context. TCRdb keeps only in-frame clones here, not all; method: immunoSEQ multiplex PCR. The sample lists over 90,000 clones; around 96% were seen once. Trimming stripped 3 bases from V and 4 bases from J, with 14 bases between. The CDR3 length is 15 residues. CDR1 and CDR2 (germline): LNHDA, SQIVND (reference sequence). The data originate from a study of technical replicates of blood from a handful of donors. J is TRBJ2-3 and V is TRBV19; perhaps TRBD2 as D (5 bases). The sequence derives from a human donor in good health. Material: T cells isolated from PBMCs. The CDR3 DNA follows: TGTGCCAGTAGTATGAGTGGGAGCCCCCCAGATACGCAGTATTTT. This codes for CASSMSGSPPDTQYF.